This TCR beta chain was captured by sequencing in a study of early T cells in non-severe SARS-CoV-2 infection. General study results and limits: Matching with VDJdb favored anti-spike CD8 responses (missing private and CD4 specificities).

This clonotype was counted ten times or more. Antigen: not known. There are 14 residues in the CDR3. The V gene lost 3 bases and the J gene lost 4 bases, with 14 bases spanning the gap. The germline CDR1 and CDR2 sequences are SGHRS and YFSETQ. TCRdb re-called the 5' RACE reads with MiXCR, one entry per CDR3 protein. The sample records some 64,000 distinct CDR3 sequences, approximately 13% being singletons. This TCR was recovered from an adult who was a healthcare worker with PCR-confirmed SARS-CoV-2 infection or an uninfected control (not recorded which). V is TRBV5-1 and J is TRBJ2-7; TRBD1 might be the D (6 bases). The specimen was whole blood. Here the CDR3 DNA reads TGCGCCAGCAGCTCATCAGGGGTTCGGTACGAGCAGTACTTC. Protein sequence: CASSSSGVRYEQYF. Combining the CDR3 with reference TRBV5-1 and TRBJ2-7 gives the whole variable domain KAGVTQTPRYLIKTRGQQVTLSCSPISGHRSVSWYQQTPGQGLQFLFEYFSETQRNKGNFPGRFSGRQFSNSRSEMNVSTLELGDSALYLCASSSSGVRYEQYFGPGTRLTVT.